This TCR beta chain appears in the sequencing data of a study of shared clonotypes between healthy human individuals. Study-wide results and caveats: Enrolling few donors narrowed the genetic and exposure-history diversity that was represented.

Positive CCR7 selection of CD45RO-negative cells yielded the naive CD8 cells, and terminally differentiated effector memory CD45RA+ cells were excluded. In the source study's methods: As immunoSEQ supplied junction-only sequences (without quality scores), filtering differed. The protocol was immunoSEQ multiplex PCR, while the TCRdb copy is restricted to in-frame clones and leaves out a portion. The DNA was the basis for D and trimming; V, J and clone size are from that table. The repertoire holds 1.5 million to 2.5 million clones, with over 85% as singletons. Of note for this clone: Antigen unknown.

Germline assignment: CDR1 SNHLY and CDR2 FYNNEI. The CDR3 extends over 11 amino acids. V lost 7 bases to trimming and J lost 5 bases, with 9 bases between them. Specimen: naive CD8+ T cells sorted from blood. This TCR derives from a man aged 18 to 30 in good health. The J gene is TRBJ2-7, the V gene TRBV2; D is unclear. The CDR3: CASTRGDEQYF. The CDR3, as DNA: TGTGCCAGCACGCGCGGAGACGAGCAGTACTTC.